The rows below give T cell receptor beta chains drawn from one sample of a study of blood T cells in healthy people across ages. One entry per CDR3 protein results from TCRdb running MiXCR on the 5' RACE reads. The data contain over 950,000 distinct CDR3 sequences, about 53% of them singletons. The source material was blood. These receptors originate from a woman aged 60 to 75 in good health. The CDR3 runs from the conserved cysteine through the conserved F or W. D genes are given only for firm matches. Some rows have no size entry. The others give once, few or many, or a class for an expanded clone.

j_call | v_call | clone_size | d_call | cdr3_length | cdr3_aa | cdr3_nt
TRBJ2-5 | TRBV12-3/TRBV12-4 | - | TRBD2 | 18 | CASSLRLAGATNQETQYF | TGTGCCAGCAGTTTGAGACTAGCGGGAGCCACCAATCAAGAGACCCAGTACTTC
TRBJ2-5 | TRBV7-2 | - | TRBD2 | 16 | CASGLAGGNIGETQYF | TGTGCCAGCGGACTAGCGGGAGGGAATATAGGGGAGACCCAGTACTTC
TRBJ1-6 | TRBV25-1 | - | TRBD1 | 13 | CASRETGGSPLHF | TGTGCCAGTAGAGAAACAGGGGGTTCACCCCTCCACTTT
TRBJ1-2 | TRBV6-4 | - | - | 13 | CASSDSTLYGYTF | TGTGCCAGCAGTGACTCAACACTGTATGGCTACACCTTC
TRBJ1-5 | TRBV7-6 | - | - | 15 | CASSCQGYQYQPQHF | TGTGCCAGCAGCTGTCAGGGATACCAGTATCAGCCCCAGCATTTT
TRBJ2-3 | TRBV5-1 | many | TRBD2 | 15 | CASSLGGLPTDTQYF | TGCGCCAGCAGCTTGGGGGGACTACCAACAGATACGCAGTATTTT
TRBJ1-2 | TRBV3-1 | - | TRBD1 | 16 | CASSHADRGRTYGYTF | TGTGCCAGCAGCCATGCCGACAGGGGACGGACCTATGGCTACACCTTC
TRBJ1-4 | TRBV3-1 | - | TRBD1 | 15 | CASSQVGTGVGKLFF | TGTGCCAGCAGCCAAGTCGGGACAGGGGTCGGAAAACTGTTTTTT
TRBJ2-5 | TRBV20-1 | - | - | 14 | CSASRRGWQETQYF | TGCAGTGCTTCCCGCAGGGGTTGGCAGGAGACCCAGTACTTC
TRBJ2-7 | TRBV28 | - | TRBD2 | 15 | CASSIAASGAYEQYF | TGTGCCAGCAGCATAGCCGCTAGCGGCGCCTACGAGCAGTACTTC
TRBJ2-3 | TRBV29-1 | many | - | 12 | CSVEGPGDTQYF | TGCAGCGTTGAGGGCCCAGGAGATACGCAGTATTTT
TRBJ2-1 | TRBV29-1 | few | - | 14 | CSVPVAQGYNEQFF | TGCAGCGTCCCCGTTGCCCAGGGATACAATGAGCAGTTCTTC
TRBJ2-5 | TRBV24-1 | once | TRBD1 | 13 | CATSPTGGPTQYF | TGTGCCACCAGTCCCACAGGGGGCCCGACCCAGTACTTC
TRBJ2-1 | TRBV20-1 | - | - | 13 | CSALTATRDEQFF | TGCAGTGCCCTAACCGCTACTAGAGACGAGCAGTTCTTC
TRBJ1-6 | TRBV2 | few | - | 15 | CASSEWGGGQSPLHF | TGTGCCAGCAGTGAATGGGGAGGCGGACAGTCACCCCTCCACTTT
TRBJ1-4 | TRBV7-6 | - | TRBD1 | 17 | CASSPTGGRIRREKLFF | TGTGCCAGCAGCCCGACAGGGGGCCGTATAAGGAGGGAAAAACTGTTTTTT
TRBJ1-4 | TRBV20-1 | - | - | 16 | CSAPEGNWATNEKLFF | TGCAGTGCCCCTGAGGGGAACTGGGCAACTAATGAAAAACTGTTTTTT
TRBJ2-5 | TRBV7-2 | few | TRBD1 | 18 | CASSPTGAVFMLIQTQYF | TGTGCCAGCAGCCCGACAGGGGCGGTATTTATGCTGATCCAGACCCAGTACTTC
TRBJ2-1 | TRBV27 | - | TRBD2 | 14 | CASSIGTTGNEQFF | TGTGCCAGCAGTATCGGGACTACCGGTAATGAGCAGTTCTTC
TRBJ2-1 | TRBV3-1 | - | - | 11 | CASSLRWEQFF | TGTGCCAGCAGCCTCAGATGGGAGCAGTTCTTC